The 5 T cell receptor beta chains listed next were all sequenced from one sample in a study of cytomegalovirus exposure and HLA in healthy donors. Amplification used 60 Vbeta primers and 13 Jbeta primers. Libraries were prepared by immunoSEQ multiplex PCR; TCRdb keeps only in-frame clonotypes and omits some of them. The sample records about 130,000 clones, under 90% being singletons. What was sequenced was PBMCs. These receptors came from a young man in good health and CMV-seronegative.

The V gene is TRBV6-5, the J gene TRBJ2-1; tentatively, D is TRBD1 (5 bases). Germline V gives CDR1 MNHEY, CDR2 SVGAGI. This CDR3 has 11 amino acids. The V and J ends lost 6 bases and 8 bases respectively, with 8 bases between them. The CDR3 coding sequence is TGTGCCAGCAGCCAAGGGGATGAGCAGTTCTTC. The encoded protein is CASSQGDEQFF.

A few counts support this clone. This chain links TRBV30 with TRBJ1-1, with D possibly being TRBD1 (6 bases). The CDR3 consists of 14 residues. Germline CDR1 and CDR2: GTSNPN and SVGIG (reference sequence). Between the trimmed V and J ends, which lost 2 bases and 0 bases, there was a span of 10 bases. The CDR3 region has the DNA TGTGCCTGGAGTCTACAGGGTCTGAACACTGAAGCTTTCTTT. Translated: CAWSLQGLNTEAFF.

The rearrangement links TRBV2 to TRBJ2-1; the D gene is possibly TRBD2 (6 bases). Trimming took off 2 bases at V and 5 bases at J, with 13 bases between the two ends. In germline, CDR1 is SNHLY, CDR2 FYNNEI. There are 15 residues in the CDR3. In nucleotides, the CDR3 is TGTGCCAGCAGTGAAAGGGGACTCGTCAACAATGAGCAGTTCTTC. Its translation: CASSERGLVNNEQFF.

The rearrangement joins TRBV6-1 to TRBJ1-6; 10 nucleotides agree with TRBD1. Germline loops: CDR1 MNHNS, CDR2 SASEGT. V trimming: 2 bases; J trimming: 9 bases; junction bases outside the gene matches: 4. This CDR3 comprises 15 residues. CDR3 bases: TGTGCCAGCAGTGAAAGGACAGGGGGAGGTTCACCCCTCCACTTT. Translation: CASSERTGGGSPLHF.

The V call is TRBV7-6, the J call TRBJ1-3; no definite D call. CDR1 and CDR2 from the germline V gene are SGHVS and FNYEAQ. The CDR3 totals 14 residues. V was trimmed by 1 base and J by 2 bases, leaving 6 bases between them. The CDR3 bases are TGTGCCAGCAGCTTAGATGCTACTGGAAACACCATATATTTT. It specifies CASSLDATGNTIYF.